This TCR beta chain comes out of a study of memory CD4+ T cells and cytomegalovirus serostatus. Some clones are missing from TCRdb's copy, which holds only in-frame ones; the method was immunoSEQ multiplex PCR. Found here are about 50,000 clones, about four fifths of them singletons; the top ten hold over 0.55%. The germline V gene has CDR1 MNHEY and CDR2 SVGAGI. Trimming took off 6 bases at V and 0 bases at J, with 12 bases between the two ends. CDR3 size: 15 residues. Single viable CD3+CD4+CD8-CD45RO+ cells were sorted as the memory CD4+ T cells. This chain joins TRBV6-5 and TRBJ1-3; D might be TRBD1 (6 bases). The sample was memory CD4+ T cells from blood. The receptor was derived from an adult in good health and CMV-seronegative. This CDR3 is CASSHRDRSGNTIYF. In nucleotides, the CDR3 is TGTGCCAGCAGCCACAGGGACCGCTCTGGAAACACCATATATTTT.